These 29 T cell receptor beta chains share one sample of origin, sequenced in a study of monozygotic twins with inflammatory bowel disease. After re-calling the 5' RACE reads, TCRdb lists one entry per CDR3 protein, DNA absent. This sample's table has around 210,000 distinct CDR3 sequences. The sample consisted of blood. These receptors were obtained from a human donor with ulcerative colitis or Crohn's disease, or a healthy co-twin of an affected twin (not recorded which).

The rearrangement uses TRBV11-2 and TRBJ2-7; the D call from TCRdb, TRBD2, cannot be confirmed without DNA. CDR1 is SGHAT, CDR2 FQNNGV, per germline. The CDR3 has 15 amino acids. CDR3 sequence reads: CASSYFSGSSYEQYF.

The rearrangement links TRBV5-1 to TRBJ1-6; TCRdb selects TRBD1, and the lack of DNA leaves this call unchecked. The CDR3 is 15 residues long. Germline CDR1 is SGHRS and CDR2 is YFSETQ. The CDR3 loop is CASSRTGEFSSPLHF.

The gene calls are TRBV6-5 and TRBJ2-5; TCRdb returns TRBD1, unconfirmable since there is no DNA. This CDR3 is 16 amino acids long. The germline V gene encodes CDR1 MNHEY and CDR2 SVGAGI. This CDR3 is CASSYSTQGERETQYF.

The genes are TRBV18 and TRBJ2-5. CDR3 size: 14 residues. The V gene's germline CDR1 is KGHSH and CDR2 LQKENI. CDR3 sequence: CASSPGQLKETQYF. Variable domain in full (rest from reference TRBV18 and TRBJ2-5): NAGVMQNPRHLVRRRGQEARLRCSPMKGHSHVYWYRQLPEEGLKFMVYLQKENIIDESGMPKERFSAEFPKEGPSILRIQQVVRGDSAAYFCASSPGQLKETQYFGPGTRLLVL.

The rearrangement links TRBV30 to TRBJ1-1. Germline V gene lookup returns CDR1 GTSNPN and CDR2 SVGIG (reference sequence). The CDR3 is 13 amino acids. The CDR3 region is CAWSVGQNTEAFF.

This sequence joins TRBV19 and TRBJ2-5; TCRdb proposes TRBD1, but this gene call is untestable without DNA. Germline CDR1 reads LNHDA; CDR2 reads SQIVND (reference sequence). This CDR3 contains 15 residues. The CDR3 region is CASSTGLGDSLKEYF.

This sequence joins TRBV4-1 and TRBJ2-1; TCRdb names TRBD1, which stays unverified in the absence of DNA. Germline CDR1 is MGHRA and CDR2 is YSYEKL. CDR3 size: 13 residues. CDR3: CASSQGGTPPRFF.

The V and J genes are TRBV7-2 and TRBJ2-3; TCRdb's D call of TRBD1 is untestable without DNA. CDR1 and CDR2 (germline): SGHTA, FQGNSA. The CDR3 is made up of 17 amino acids. CDR3 sequence: CASSLQFGQGSTDTQYF. The full variable domain, with the rest looked up from reference TRBV7-2 and TRBJ2-3, is GAGVSQSPSNKVTEKGKDVELRCDPISGHTALYWYRQSLGQGLEFLIYFQGNSAPDKSGLPSDRFSAERTGGSVSTLTIQRTQQEDSAVYLCASSLQFGQGSTDTQYFGPGTRLTVL.

This chain uses TRBV25-1 with TRBJ1-5. CDR1 is MGHDK and CDR2 is SYGVNS in the germline V gene. This CDR3 is built from 13 residues. CDR3 residues: CASSDKGNQPQHF. Full variable domain (outside the CDR3, taken from reference TRBV25-1 and TRBJ1-5): EADIYQTPRYLVIGTGKKITLECSQTMGHDKMYWYQQDPGMELHLIHYSYGVNSTEKGDLSSESTVSRIRTEHFPLTLESARPSHTSQYLCASSDKGNQPQHFGDGTRLSIL.

The CDR3 spells CASSKPGLAKNEQFF. The V call is TRBV28, the J call TRBJ2-1; TCRdb calls TRBD2, which cannot be checked without DNA. The CDR3 covers 15 residues. Germline-derived CDR1 and CDR2 are MDHEN and SYDVKM.

The rearrangement uses TRBV7-8 and TRBJ2-5; absent DNA, TCRdb's TRBD1 call cannot be checked. The CDR3 spans 15 residues. Germline V gene lookup returns CDR1 SGHVS and CDR2 FQNEAQ. The CDR3 loop is CASSPSGDGQETQYF. The complete variable domain, with remaining parts taken from reference TRBV7-8 and TRBJ2-5, reads GAGVSQSPRYKVAKRGQDVALRCDPISGHVSLFWYQQALGQGPEFLTYFQNEAQLDKSGLPSDRFFAERPEGSVSTLKIQRTQQEDSAVYLCASSPSGDGQETQYFGPGTRLLVL.

The rearrangement uses TRBV7-9 and TRBJ1-2. Germline V gene sequence: CDR1 SEHNR, CDR2 FQNEAQ (reference sequence). This CDR3 contains 15 residues. CDR3 sequence: CASSLMVGANDGYTF.

The chain joins TRBV29-1 to TRBJ1-1. This CDR3 contains 12 residues. Germline values: CDR1 SQVTM, CDR2 ANQGSEA. The CDR3 protein is CSVLLGNTEAFF.

This chain joins TRBV19 and TRBJ2-2; TCRdb designates TRBD2, a call that cannot be tested without DNA. Per the germline V gene, CDR1 is LNHDA and CDR2 is SQIVND (reference sequence). This CDR3 has 15 residues. The CDR3 loop is CASTLRASPTGELFF.

The chain has TRBV5-5 and TRBJ2-1; without DNA, the TCRdb call of TRBD2 cannot be checked. This CDR3 comprises 16 residues. The germline V gene has CDR1 SGHKS and CDR2 YYEKEE (reference sequence). CDR3 residues: CASGLQSGLSYNEQFF.

The J gene is TRBJ2-1, the V gene TRBV2; TCRdb's D call, TRBD2, is unchecked because there is no DNA. There are 11 residues in the CDR3. CDR1 and CDR2 from the germline V gene are SNHLY and FYNNEI. This chain's CDR3 is CASSGEGEQFF.

The V and J genes are TRBV9 and TRBJ2-3; TCRdb selects TRBD2, and the lack of DNA leaves this call unchecked. Germline lookup yields CDR1 SGDLS and CDR2 YYNGEE. There are 17 residues in the CDR3. The CDR3 reads CASSVEGAGWQGDTQYF.

The chain is built from TRBV5-6 and TRBJ2-7; the D call of TRBD1 rests on TCRdb alone, since no DNA is present to check it. Germline CDR1 is SGHDT and CDR2 is YYEEEE. This CDR3 has 15 residues. The CDR3 region is CASSPRDRRSYEQYF.

The chain couples TRBV18 to TRBJ2-2. CDR1 and CDR2 from the germline V gene are KGHSH and LQKENI. There are 14 residues in the CDR3. CDR3 protein: CASSPSRNTGELFF.

The rearrangement links TRBV5-1 to TRBJ2-5; TCRdb selects TRBD2, and the lack of DNA leaves this call unchecked. Germline V gene data show CDR1 as SGHRS and CDR2 as YFSETQ. CDR3 length: 15 residues. The CDR3 loop is CACGVLGLGAETQYF.

This rearrangement joins TRBV10-3 to TRBJ1-6; checking the TCRdb D call of TRBD1 is not possible without DNA. Germline V gives CDR1 ENHRY, CDR2 SYGVKD. This CDR3 contains 15 residues. The CDR3 loop is CAISEGGQGNSPLHF.

The chain has TRBV12-3 or TRBV12-4 and TRBJ2-7. CDR3 length: 13 residues. This chain's CDR3 is CASSLFPDYEQYF.

The CDR3 loop is CASSLLTGGRNEQFF. This rearrangement joins TRBV7-2 to TRBJ2-1; TCRdb calls TRBD1, which cannot be checked without DNA. Germline values: CDR1 SGHTA, CDR2 FQGNSA. The CDR3 loop spans 15 amino acids.

The chain uses TRBV20-1 and TRBJ2-1; TCRdb calls TRBD1, which cannot be checked without DNA. Per the germline V gene, CDR1 is DFQATT and CDR2 is SNEGSKA (reference sequence). The CDR3 spans 15 residues. CDR3 loop: CSARGAAGEYNEQFF.

The chain links TRBV7-6 to TRBJ1-3. Germline V gives CDR1 SGHVS, CDR2 FNYEAQ. The length of the CDR3 is 17 residues. The CDR3 loop reads CASSLAEMGILSDTIYF.

The chain uses TRBV7-3 and TRBJ2-2; the D call of TRBD1 rests on TCRdb alone, since no DNA is present to check it. Looked up from germline, CDR1 is SGHTA and CDR2 is FQGTGA. This CDR3 contains 15 residues. The CDR3: CASSQRGGYTGELFF.

This sequence joins TRBV6-5 and TRBJ1-1; TCRdb's D call of TRBD1 is untestable without DNA. Per the germline V gene, CDR1 is MNHEY and CDR2 is SVGAGI. CDR3 size: 15 residues. The CDR3 protein is CASSYPDRGATEAFF.

The genes are TRBV7-8 and TRBJ2-5; TCRdb picks TRBD2, but there is no DNA to check that call. This CDR3 region has 15 residues. CDR1 and CDR2 from the germline V gene are SGHVS and FQNEAQ. This CDR3 is CASSLERAGWETQYF.

The chain employs TRBV5-1 and TRBJ1-2. CDR1 and CDR2 from the germline V gene are SGHRS and YFSETQ. This CDR3 has 15 amino acids. CDR3 protein: CASSLSGPLYDGYTF.